A selection of T cell receptor beta chains follows, all from one sample in a study of glioma-infiltrating T cells after dendritic cell vaccination. Some clones are missing from TCRdb's copy, which holds only in-frame ones; the method was immunoSEQ multiplex PCR. In the table there are more than 95,000 clones, around 87% of which are singletons. Material: blood, obtained after dendritic cell vaccination. These receptors originate from a human donor with glioblastoma. Each CDR3 is given with its conserved first and last residue. D genes are given only for firm matches. Expanded clones get a size class; other rows say once, few or many, or leave the size out.

>TRBD1|.|TRBV6-5|TRBJ1-4
CASSEAVGQRMFF
TGTGCCAGCAGTGAAGCTGTGGGACAGAGGATGTTTTTT
>.|few|TRBV13|TRBJ2-7
CASSLLSSYEQYF
TGTGCCAGCAGCTTACTAAGCTCCTACGAGCAGTACTTC
>TRBD1|.|TRBV2|TRBJ2-3
CASSAGQYTQYF
TGTGCCAGCAGTGCGGGACAGTATACGCAGTATTTT
>.|.|TRBV2|TRBJ2-5
CASKGPRGETQYF
TGTGCCAGCAAGGGGCCCCGAGGAGAGACCCAGTACTTC
>.|.|TRBV9|TRBJ2-3
CASSPVRRGPHNSTDTQYF
TGTGCCAGCAGCCCCGTACGGCGGGGGCCCCACAATAGCACAGATACGCAGTATTTT
>.|.|TRBV6-5|TRBJ1-2
CASSYQGGPYYGYTF
TGTGCCAGCAGTTACCAGGGCGGCCCATACTATGGCTACACCTTC
>.|.|TRBV7-2|TRBJ2-1
CASSLVGGGLNEQFF
TGTGCCAGCAGCTTAGTGGGGGGGGGCCTCAATGAGCAGTTCTTC
>TRBD1|.|TRBV5-6|TRBJ2-7
CASSSPEKRQGADEQYF
TGTGCCAGCAGCTCCCCCGAGAAGAGACAGGGGGCCGACGAGCAGTACTTC
>.|.|TRBV6-5|TRBJ1-4
CASSYGRGNEKLFF
TGTGCCAGCAGTTACGGCAGGGGTAATGAAAAACTGTTTTTT
>.|.|TRBV11-2|TRBJ2-6
CASSLVGALSSGANVLTF
TGTGCCAGCAGCTTAGTAGGGGCCCTGAGCTCTGGGGCCAACGTCCTGACTTTC
>TRBD1|.|TRBV19|TRBJ2-1
CASSIDPRTGGEQFF
TGTGCCAGTAGTATAGATCCCCGAACAGGGGGGGAGCAGTTCTTC
>TRBD1|.|TRBV27|TRBJ1-2
CASSSTGQGASWYGYTF
TGTGCCAGCAGTTCCACGGGACAGGGGGCATCTTGGTATGGCTACACCTTC
>.|.|TRBV5-4|TRBJ2-7
CASSLGGQSSYEQYF
TGTGCCAGCAGCTTGGGTGGTCAGTCTTCCTACGAGCAGTACTTC
>TRBD1|.|TRBV5-1|TRBJ2-2
CASSRQGNTGELFF
TGCGCCAGCAGCCGACAGGGGAACACCGGGGAGCTGTTTTTT
>.|.|TRBV10-3|TRBJ1-2
CAISVQGLDGYTF
TGTGCCATCAGTGTTCAGGGTTTGGATGGCTACACCTTC
>TRBD1|.|TRBV6-5|TRBJ1-1
CASSGQGVPNTEAFF
TGTGCCAGCAGTGGACAGGGTGTCCCGAACACTGAAGCTTTCTTT
>TRBD1|once|TRBV5-1|TRBJ1-4
CASSSRQGRSNEKLFF
TGCGCCAGCAGCTCCAGACAGGGGCGATCTAATGAAAAACTGTTTTTT
>TRBD2|.|TRBV28|TRBJ2-2
CASSSSGSNTGELFF
TGTGCCAGCAGTTCTAGCGGGTCGAACACCGGGGAGCTGTTTTTT
>TRBD1|.|TRBV30|TRBJ2-5
CAWTRTGQQETQYF
TGTGCCTGGACAAGGACAGGGCAGCAAGAGACCCAGTACTTC
>TRBD2|once|TRBV10-3|TRBJ2-1
CAINLAGDRNEQFF
TGTGCCATCAACTTAGCGGGAGATAGGAATGAGCAGTTCTTC
>.|.|TRBV27|TRBJ2-2
CASSWRLTTGTGELFF
TGTGCCAGCAGTTGGAGACTTACTACAGGGACCGGGGAGCTGTTTTTT
>TRBD1|.|TRBV23-1|TRBJ1-5
CASSPTGTGDGRGCNQPQHF
TGCGCCAGCAGTCCTACCGGGACAGGGGATGGGAGGGGGTGTAATCAGCCCCAGCATTTT
>TRBD2|once|TRBV4-1|TRBJ2-7
CASSQGRLAGVEQYF
TGCGCCAGCAGCCAAGGTAGACTAGCGGGAGTCGAGCAGTACTTC
>.|few|TRBV25-1|TRBJ1-1
CASSEAGSGLNTEAFF
TGTGCCAGCAGTGAAGCGGGGAGCGGACTGAACACTGAAGCTTTCTTT
>.|once|TRBV11-3|TRBJ2-1
CASSINSGNEQFF
TGTGCCAGCAGCATCAACTCGGGCAATGAGCAGTTCTTC
>.|.|TRBV15|TRBJ1-2
CATSKGTGAYGYTF
TGTGCCACCAGCAAAGGAACCGGAGCCTATGGCTACACCTTC
>TRBD1|once|TRBV2|TRBJ2-3
CASRGGQGRTDTQYF
TGTGCCAGCAGGGGGGGACAGGGGAGGACAGATACGCAGTATTTT
>.|.|TRBV21-1|TRBJ1-5
CASSRAGEWRSNQPQHF
TGTGCCAGCAGCAGGGCAGGGGAATGGAGGAGCAATCAGCCCCAGCATTTT
>TRBD2|.|TRBV27|TRBJ2-7
CASSLWTSGSLEQYF
TGTGCCAGCAGTTTATGGACTAGCGGGAGCCTCGAGCAGTACTTC
>.|.|TRBV20-1|TRBJ1-2
CSAGTGSGYTF
TGCAGTGCTGGCACAGGGAGTGGCTACACCTTC
>TRBD1|.|TRBV25-1|TRBJ2-7
CASSEFGRGRDEQYF
TGTGCCAGCAGTGAATTTGGCAGGGGGCGGGACGAGCAGTACTTC
>.|.|TRBV10-3|TRBJ1-4
CAIGVGQNPNEKLFF
TGTGCCATCGGGGTAGGACAGAACCCTAATGAAAAACTGTTTTTT
>.|once|TRBV11-3|TRBJ2-5
CASSPAAASQETQYF
TGTGCCAGCAGCCCAGCGGCGGCCTCACAAGAGACCCAGTACTTC
>TRBD1|.|TRBV5-6|TRBJ1-2
CASSPGTGGPLYGYTF
TGTGCCAGCAGCCCCGGGACAGGGGGGCCCCTCTATGGCTACACCTTC
>.|.|TRBV5-4|TRBJ2-5
CASSLGKTRQTQETQYF
TGTGCCAGCAGCTTGGGTAAAACCCGACAGACCCAAGAGACCCAGTACTTC
>.|few|TRBV6-1|TRBJ1-1
CASRDWTVRNTEAFF
TGTGCCAGCAGGGACTGGACAGTAAGGAACACTGAAGCTTTCTTT
>TRBD2|.|TRBV6-5|TRBJ2-3
CASSYSSGGAGDTQYF
TGTGCCAGCAGTTACTCTAGCGGGGGGGCCGGAGATACGCAGTATTTT
>.|.|TRBV5-4|TRBJ2-5
CASSLNLAVPRGTQYF
TGTGCCAGCAGCTTGAATTTAGCGGTCCCACGGGGGACCCAGTACTTC
>.|few|TRBV11-2|TRBJ1-4
CASLTVGGAEKLFF
TGTGCCAGCTTGACGGTTGGAGGGGCGGAAAAACTGTTTTTT
>TRBD1|.|TRBV7-9|TRBJ2-3
CASSIRGPDTQYF
TGTGCCAGCAGCATCAGGGGGCCCGATACGCAGTATTTT
>.|.|TRBV11-2|TRBJ2-7
CASSPGRGGEQYF
TGTGCCAGCAGCCCAGGCAGGGGCGGCGAGCAGTACTTC
>.|.|TRBV6-1|TRBJ1-1
CASEYRAPTEAFF
TGTGCCAGTGAATACAGGGCCCCCACTGAAGCTTTCTTT
>.|.|TRBV27|TRBJ2-5
CASSLSGDGPETQYF
TGTGCCAGCAGTTTGTCAGGGGATGGCCCAGAGACCCAGTACTTC